These T cell receptor beta chains were read from a single sample in a study of cytomegalovirus exposure and HLA in healthy donors. Measured with immunoSEQ multiplex PCR; TCRdb has only the in-frame clones, and not every one. The data hold 99,000 or so clones, with around 74% observed a single time. Material: PBMCs. The origin of the receptors is a middle-aged woman in good health and CMV-seropositive. CDR3s include the opening cysteine and the closing phenylalanine or tryptophan. Fields, in order: CDR3 length, clone size, D gene, V gene, J gene, CDR3 DNA, CDR3 protein. D genes are given only for firm matches. For some rows the clone size is stated as once, few or many, or as a class when expanded; others skip it.

CDR3 length: 15
clone size: -
D gene: TRBD2
V gene: TRBV11-2
J gene: TRBJ2-2
CDR3 DNA: TGTGCCAGCAGCTTAGGGTCTAGCGGGGTCGGGGAGCTGTTTTTT
CDR3 protein: CASSLGSSGVGELFF

CDR3 length: 14
clone size: -
D gene: -
V gene: TRBV19
J gene: TRBJ2-1
CDR3 DNA: TGTGCCAGTAGTATAGGGACAGCGTACAATGAGCAGTTCTTC
CDR3 protein: CASSIGTAYNEQFF

CDR3 length: 14
clone size: -
D gene: -
V gene: TRBV27
J gene: TRBJ1-1
CDR3 DNA: TGTGCCAGCAGCTTTGGAGGGTCTAGCACTGAAGCTTTCTTT
CDR3 protein: CASSFGGSSTEAFF

CDR3 length: 12
clone size: -
D gene: -
V gene: TRBV7-2
J gene: TRBJ2-7
CDR3 DNA: TGTGCCAGCAGCCCCGTCTACGCCGAGCAGTACTTC
CDR3 protein: CASSPVYAEQYF

CDR3 length: 14
clone size: -
D gene: TRBD1
V gene: TRBV7-7
J gene: TRBJ2-2
CDR3 DNA: TGTGCCAGCAGCTGGGACAGGGAAACCGGGGAGCTGTTTTTT
CDR3 protein: CASSWDRETGELFF

CDR3 length: 12
clone size: few
D gene: -
V gene: TRBV9
J gene: TRBJ1-2
CDR3 DNA: TGTGCCAGCAGCGGTAGCAGGGGCGGCTACACCTTC
CDR3 protein: CASSGSRGGYTF

CDR3 length: 14
clone size: -
D gene: -
V gene: TRBV7-9
J gene: TRBJ1-1
CDR3 DNA: TGTGCCAGCAGCTTGCCCATCAGGGTCACTGAAGCTTTCTTT
CDR3 protein: CASSLPIRVTEAFF

CDR3 length: 14
clone size: -
D gene: -
V gene: TRBV5-1
J gene: TRBJ1-1
CDR3 DNA: TGCGCCAGCAGCTCGTTGGACAGAGTCACTGAAGCTTTCTTT
CDR3 protein: CASSSLDRVTEAFF

CDR3 length: 16
clone size: -
D gene: -
V gene: TRBV15
J gene: TRBJ1-4
CDR3 DNA: TGTGCCACCACCTCCCCCGAGGTGGGGGGGCGGGAAAAACTGTTTTTT
CDR3 protein: CATTSPEVGGREKLFF

CDR3 length: 15
clone size: -
D gene: TRBD1
V gene: TRBV15
J gene: TRBJ1-1
CDR3 DNA: TGTGCCACCAGCAGGGGGGACAGGGCTCACACTGAAGCTTTCTTT
CDR3 protein: CATSRGDRAHTEAFF

CDR3 length: 16
clone size: -
D gene: TRBD2
V gene: TRBV2
J gene: TRBJ2-2
CDR3 DNA: TGTGCCAGCAGTGTAGCGGGAGGGATGAACACCGGGGAGCTGTTTTTT
CDR3 protein: CASSVAGGMNTGELFF

CDR3 length: 14
clone size: -
D gene: -
V gene: TRBV7-2
J gene: TRBJ1-5
CDR3 DNA: TGTGCCAGCAGTTGGGGCCGGGGGGATCAGCCCCAGCATTTT
CDR3 protein: CASSWGRGDQPQHF

CDR3 length: 14
clone size: -
D gene: TRBD2
V gene: TRBV27
J gene: TRBJ2-1
CDR3 DNA: TGTGCCAGCAGGCCCCTAGCGGGAGCCAGTGAGCAGTTCTTC
CDR3 protein: CASRPLAGASEQFF

CDR3 length: 18
clone size: few
D gene: TRBD2
V gene: TRBV7-8
J gene: TRBJ2-5
CDR3 DNA: TGTGCCAGCAGCTTCTTATATAGGCTAGCGGGTATCCAAGAGACCCAGTACTTC
CDR3 protein: CASSFLYRLAGIQETQYF

CDR3 length: 16
clone size: -
D gene: TRBD1
V gene: TRBV4-3
J gene: TRBJ1-4
CDR3 DNA: TGCGCCAGCAGCCCCCGCGCAGGGGGCAGGGGTGAAAAACTGTTTTTT
CDR3 protein: CASSPRAGGRGEKLFF

CDR3 length: 15
clone size: -
D gene: -
V gene: TRBV6-6
J gene: TRBJ2-5
CDR3 DNA: TGTGCCAGCAGGGACTTGGGGGGGCGGAAAGAGACCCAGTACTTC
CDR3 protein: CASRDLGGRKETQYF

CDR3 length: 15
clone size: few
D gene: TRBD1
V gene: TRBV6-5
J gene: TRBJ2-2
CDR3 DNA: TGTGCCAGCAGCAACAGGGGTTCGGACACCGGGGAGCTGTTTTTT
CDR3 protein: CASSNRGSDTGELFF